The rows below give T cell receptor beta chains drawn from one sample of a study of CD8 T cells in ankylosing spondylitis. TCRdb analysed the 5' RACE reads with MiXCR anew, one entry per CDR3 protein. The table records 35,000 or so distinct CDR3 sequences, approximately 16% of them present only once. The source material was blood. These receptors were obtained from a male donor with ankylosing spondylitis or in good health (not recorded which). Both conserved end residues are part of each CDR3. D genes are given only for firm matches. Expanded clones get a size class; other rows say once, few or many, or leave the size out.

d_call	v_call	clone_size	j_call	cdr3_nt	cdr3_aa
NA	TRBV28	few	TRBJ2-2	TGTGCCAGCAGTTTCGCAGGGTCGCACACCGGGGAGCTGTTTTTT	CASSFAGSHTGELFF
TRBD2	TRBV12-3/TRBV12-4	NA	TRBJ2-1	TGTGCCAGCAGTTTTAAGACTAGCGGGAGGGATTACAATGAGCAGTTCTTC	CASSFKTSGRDYNEQFF
NA	TRBV29-1	NA	TRBJ1-1	TGCAGCGTTGAAACGTCCCAAGACACTGAAGCTTTCTTT	CSVETSQDTEAFF
TRBD2	TRBV28	few	TRBJ2-1	TGTGCCAGCATTCCTAGAGGGACTAGCGGGAGGTACAATGAGCAGTTCTTC	CASIPRGTSGRYNEQFF
NA	TRBV29-1	few	TRBJ2-7	TGCAGCGTTACTCGCTCGGTGGGGAACGAGCAGTACTTC	CSVTRSVGNEQYF
NA	TRBV11-2	few	TRBJ2-5	TGTGCCAGCAACCCCCGAGGGAGGCAAGAGACCCAGTACTTC	CASNPRGRQETQYF
NA	TRBV11-3	NA	TRBJ2-2	TGTGCCAGCAGCCCGACCGGGAGCGGCACCGGGGAGCTGTTTTTT	CASSPTGSGTGELFF
NA	TRBV6-5	many	TRBJ1-1	TGTGCCAGCAGTCGACAGGACCAAAACACTGAAGCTTTCTTT	CASSRQDQNTEAFF
NA	TRBV5-6	NA	TRBJ2-7	TGTGCCAGCACCAAAGGGGACCCCTTCTACGAGCAGTACTTC	CASTKGDPFYEQYF
TRBD1	TRBV12-3/TRBV12-4	NA	TRBJ2-5	TGTGCCAGCGGTGAGGCAGGGGGATTAGAGACCCAGTACTTC	CASGEAGGLETQYF
NA	TRBV29-1	few	TRBJ2-2	TGCAGCGTTGCGGCCGGGCTCACCGGGGAGCTGTTTTTT	CSVAAGLTGELFF
NA	TRBV12-3/TRBV12-4	few	TRBJ2-3	TGTGCCAGCAGTTTATCCAGCATGCCGGATACGCAGTATTTT	CASSLSSMPDTQYF
TRBD2	TRBV12-3/TRBV12-4	few	TRBJ2-1	TGTGCCAGCAGGCGAGCGGGAGGGCCCGGTGAGCAGTTCTTC	CASRRAGGPGEQFF
TRBD2	TRBV28	NA	TRBJ2-1	TGTGCCAGCGAGGCGAGCGGGGGGGATGAGCAGTTCTTC	CASEASGGDEQFF
NA	TRBV9	few	TRBJ2-3	TGTGCCAGCAGCGTAGGGGGGCCAGATACGCAGTATTTT	CASSVGGPDTQYF
TRBD1	TRBV19	NA	TRBJ2-2	TGTGCCAGTAGTTCCGGGACAGGGGTCACCGGGGAGCTGTTTTTT	CASSSGTGVTGELFF
NA	TRBV15	few	TRBJ2-1	TGTGCCACCAGCAGAGAGGGCGGCTATGAGCAGTTCTTC	CATSREGGYEQFF
NA	TRBV10-3	NA	TRBJ1-4	TGTGCCATCAGTGATCGGGGGATAACTAATGAAAAACTGTTTTTT	CAISDRGITNEKLFF
NA	TRBV29-1	few	TRBJ2-3	TGCAGCGTTCGGACAGCCCAGTGGGATACGCAGTATTTT	CSVRTAQWDTQYF
TRBD1	TRBV5-1	NA	TRBJ2-3	TGCGCCAGCAGCTCTCCGGGACAGCCCACAGATACGCAGTATTTT	CASSSPGQPTDTQYF
NA	TRBV4-1	NA	TRBJ2-3	TGCGCCAGCAGCCAATCATCGGGAGTAGATACGCAGTATTTT	CASSQSSGVDTQYF
NA	TRBV4-3	NA	TRBJ2-7	TGCGCCAGCAGCCAAGTGCGGGCTAGCTACCACGAGCAGTACTTC	CASSQVRASYHEQYF
TRBD1	TRBV7-8	NA	TRBJ2-2	TGTGCCAGCAGCCCGGGACAGGGTGGCACCGGGGAGCTGTTTTTT	CASSPGQGGTGELFF
NA	TRBV20-1	NA	TRBJ2-2	TGCAGTGCTAGAGATCGTTCAGCGCCTACCGGGGAGCTGTTTTTT	CSARDRSAPTGELFF
TRBD2	TRBV5-1	NA	TRBJ2-3	TGCGCCAGCAGCTTGAGGGGACTAACTACAGATACGCAGTATTTT	CASSLRGLTTDTQYF
NA	TRBV20-1	few	TRBJ2-2	TGCAGTGCTAGAGATCGGGGCAGAGCGAACACCGGGGAGCTGTTTTTT	CSARDRGRANTGELFF
NA	TRBV6-4	few	TRBJ2-2	TGTGCCAGCAGTGACGAGGGGGGGCCCACCGGGGAGCTGTTTTTT	CASSDEGGPTGELFF
TRBD1	TRBV25-1	few	TRBJ2-4	TGTGCCAGCAGTGAAACAACAGGGGTAAAAAACATTCAGTACTTC	CASSETTGVKNIQYF
NA	TRBV29-1	NA	TRBJ2-7	TGCAGCGTTGGACAGAGGACCTACGAGCAGTACTTC	CSVGQRTYEQYF
TRBD1	TRBV20-1	few	TRBJ2-3	TGCAGTGTGGGACAGGGGATGAATCTGTATTTT	CSVGQGMNLYF
NA	TRBV3-1	many	TRBJ1-1	TGTGCCAGCAGCCCCGGACACCTAACTGAAGCTTTCTTT	CASSPGHLTEAFF
NA	TRBV5-1	NA	TRBJ2-3	TGCGCCAGCAGCTATCAGTCTACTAGCACAGATACGCAGTATTTT	CASSYQSTSTDTQYF
NA	TRBV29-1	NA	TRBJ2-2	TGCAGCGTTGAAGGACGGACCGGGGAGCTGTTTTTT	CSVEGRTGELFF
NA	TRBV5-1	few	TRBJ2-1	TGCGCCAGCTCAAAAGCGGAATCATACAATGAGCAGTTCTTC	CASSKAESYNEQFF
TRBD2	TRBV4-3	NA	TRBJ2-1	TGCGCCAGCAGCCCCTTAGCGGGAGGGCCTTTCTACAATGAGCAGTTCTTC	CASSPLAGGPFYNEQFF
NA	TRBV10-1	NA	TRBJ1-3	TGCGCCAGCAGTGATCTCAGGGCCTCTGGAAACACCATATATTTT	CASSDLRASGNTIYF
NA	TRBV7-2	NA	TRBJ2-2	TGTGCCAGCAGCTTTACCCCGAACACCGGGGAGCTGTTTTTT	CASSFTPNTGELFF
NA	TRBV29-1	few	TRBJ2-7	TGCAGCGTTGAGGTGGGGGCGGGTGAGCAGTACTTC	CSVEVGAGEQYF
NA	TRBV5-1	NA	TRBJ1-5	TGCGCCAGCAGCTTGGGGGGACGGTGGAATCAGCCCCAGCATTTT	CASSLGGRWNQPQHF
TRBD1	TRBV12-3/TRBV12-4	NA	TRBJ2-2	TGTGCCAGCATAACACCGACAGGGGCCGACACCGGGGAGCTGTTTTTT	CASITPTGADTGELFF
NA	TRBV11-2	few	TRBJ2-1	TGTGCCAGCAGCTTAGTATCGGGGGAACAGTTCTTC	CASSLVSGEQFF
TRBD1	TRBV6-2/TRBV6-3	few	TRBJ2-7	TGTGCCAGCAGTGTGACAGGGGCTACTAAGGAGCAGTACTTC	CASSVTGATKEQYF
TRBD2	TRBV11-2	few	TRBJ2-1	TGTGCCAGCAGGGGCCTAGCGGGAGGCTCCCACAATGAGCAGTTCTTC	CASRGLAGGSHNEQFF
NA	TRBV6-4	NA	TRBJ2-2	TGTGCCAGCAGTATTGAGGGCCAGTTCGGCGGGGAGCTGTTTTTT	CASSIEGQFGGELFF
NA	TRBV5-1	NA	TRBJ2-1	TGCGCCAGCACCACCGGGACGAGGAGCTCCTACAATGAGCAGTTCTTC	CASTTGTRSSYNEQFF
TRBD2	TRBV12-3/TRBV12-4	few	TRBJ2-1	TGTGCCAGCAGTTCTACTAGCGGATACAATGAGCAGTTCTTC	CASSSTSGYNEQFF